This T cell receptor beta chain is from a study of memory B cells and T cells in multiple sclerosis. Overall study findings and caveats: Shared clonotype counts depended on differing compartment clone-set sizes and were normalized.

The protocol was immunoSEQ multiplex PCR, while the TCRdb copy is restricted to in-frame clones and leaves out a portion. The sample lists 12,000 or so clones, about 83% occurring once. Stimulus-free culture yielded autoproliferating CFSE-dim and non-proliferating CFSE-high T cells, each sequenced separately. Cultures began with roughly 5x10^7 CFSE-labeled PBMCs, unstimulated for roughly 7 days, with replicate wells pooled. Without exogenous stimuli, 0.4 to 0.6 uM CFSE-labeled PBMCs were cultured serum-free. About this clone: Its antigen is currently unknown.

Sequenced sample: PBMCs from blood kept in culture. This sequence originates from a human donor with multiple sclerosis.

The CDR3 nucleotides are TGTGCCAGCAGCCCACGAGGAAGCGGGGGGGCGGAGACCCAGTACTTC. Translation: CASSPRGSGGAETQYF. The chain recombines TRBV7-3 with TRBJ2-5; 10 bases line up with TRBD2. Germline V gene data show CDR1 as SGHTA and CDR2 as FQGTGA. V gave up 5 bases and J gave up 5 bases; unmatched junction bases: 11. The CDR3 has 16 residues.